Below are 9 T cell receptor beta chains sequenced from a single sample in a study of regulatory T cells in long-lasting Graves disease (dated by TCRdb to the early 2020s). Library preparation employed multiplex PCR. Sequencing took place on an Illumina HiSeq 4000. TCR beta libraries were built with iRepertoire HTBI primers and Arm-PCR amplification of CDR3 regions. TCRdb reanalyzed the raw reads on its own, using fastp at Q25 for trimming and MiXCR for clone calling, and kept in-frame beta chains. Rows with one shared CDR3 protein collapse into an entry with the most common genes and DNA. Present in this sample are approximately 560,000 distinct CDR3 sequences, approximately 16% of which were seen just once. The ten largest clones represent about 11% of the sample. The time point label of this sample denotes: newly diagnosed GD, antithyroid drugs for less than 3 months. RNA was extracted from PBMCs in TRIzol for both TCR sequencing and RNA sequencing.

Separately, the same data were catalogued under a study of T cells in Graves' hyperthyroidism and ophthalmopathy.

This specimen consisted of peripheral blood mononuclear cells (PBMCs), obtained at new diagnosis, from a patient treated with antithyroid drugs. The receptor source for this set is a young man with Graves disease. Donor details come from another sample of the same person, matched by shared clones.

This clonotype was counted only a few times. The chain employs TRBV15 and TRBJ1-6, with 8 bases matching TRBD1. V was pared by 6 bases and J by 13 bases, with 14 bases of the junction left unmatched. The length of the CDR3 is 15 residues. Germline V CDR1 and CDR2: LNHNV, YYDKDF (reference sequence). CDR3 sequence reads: CATRGFGTGDVPLHF. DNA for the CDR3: TGTGCCACCAGGGGATTCGGGACAGGAGACGTTCCCCTCCACTTT.

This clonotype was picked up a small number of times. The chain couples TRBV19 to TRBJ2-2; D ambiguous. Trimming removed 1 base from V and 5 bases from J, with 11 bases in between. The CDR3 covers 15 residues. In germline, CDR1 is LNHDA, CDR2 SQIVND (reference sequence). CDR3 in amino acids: CASSIGDISTGELFF. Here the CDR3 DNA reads TGTGCCAGTAGTATAGGGGATATATCGACCGGGGAGCTGTTTTTT. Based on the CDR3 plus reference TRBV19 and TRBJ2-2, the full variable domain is DGGITQSPKYLFRKEGQNVTLSCEQNLNHDAMYWYRQDPGQGLRLIYYSQIVNDFQKGDIAEGYSVSREKKESFPLTVTSAQKNPTAFYLCASSIGDISTGELFFGEGSRLTVL.

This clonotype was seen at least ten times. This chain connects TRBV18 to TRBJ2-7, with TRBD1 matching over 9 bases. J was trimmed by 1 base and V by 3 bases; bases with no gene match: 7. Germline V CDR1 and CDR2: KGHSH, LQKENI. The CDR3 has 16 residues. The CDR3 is CASSPRTGAPSYEQYF. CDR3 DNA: TGTGCCAGCTCACCCCGGACAGGGGCACCTTCCTACGAGCAGTACTTC.

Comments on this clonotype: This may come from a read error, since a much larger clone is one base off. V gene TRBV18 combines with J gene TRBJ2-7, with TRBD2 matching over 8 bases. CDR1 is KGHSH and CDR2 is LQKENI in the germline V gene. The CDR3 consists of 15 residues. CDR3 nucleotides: TGTGCCAGCTCACCACCTAGCGGGGCCTCCCACGAGCAGTACTTC. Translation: CASSPPSGASHEQYF.

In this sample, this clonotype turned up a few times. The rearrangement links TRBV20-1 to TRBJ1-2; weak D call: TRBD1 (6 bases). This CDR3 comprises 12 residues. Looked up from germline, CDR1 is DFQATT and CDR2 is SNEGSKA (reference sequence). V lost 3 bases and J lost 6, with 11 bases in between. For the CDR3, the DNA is TGCAGTGCTAGTCTTGGACAGAATGGCTACACCTTC. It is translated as CSASLGQNGYTF.

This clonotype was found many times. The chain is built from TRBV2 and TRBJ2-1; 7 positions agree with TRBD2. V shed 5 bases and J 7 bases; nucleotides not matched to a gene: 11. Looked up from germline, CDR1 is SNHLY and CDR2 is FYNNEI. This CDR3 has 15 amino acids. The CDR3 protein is CASSPPAREWNEQFF. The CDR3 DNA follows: TGTGCCAGCAGTCCCCCTGCGCGGGAGTGGAATGAGCAGTTCTTC.

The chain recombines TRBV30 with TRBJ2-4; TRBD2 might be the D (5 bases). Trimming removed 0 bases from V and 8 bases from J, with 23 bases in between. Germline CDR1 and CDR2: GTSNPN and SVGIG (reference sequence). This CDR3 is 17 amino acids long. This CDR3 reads CAWSVGLNSVPGDIQYF. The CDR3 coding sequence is TGTGCCTGGAGTGTAGGTCTAAATAGCGTCCCCGGAGACATTCAGTACTTC. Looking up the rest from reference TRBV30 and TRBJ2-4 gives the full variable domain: SQTIHQWPATLVQPVGSPLSLECTVEGTSNPNLYWYRQAAGRGLQLLFYSVGIGQISSEVPQNLSASRPQDRQFILSSKKLLLSDSGFYLCAWSVGLNSVPGDIQYFGAGTRLSVL.

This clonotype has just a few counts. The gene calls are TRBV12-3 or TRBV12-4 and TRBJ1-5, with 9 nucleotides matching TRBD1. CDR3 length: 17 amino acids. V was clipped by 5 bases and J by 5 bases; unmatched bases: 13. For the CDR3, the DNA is TGTGCCAGCAGTACCGGGACAGGGAAATTTTTAGATCAGCCCCAGCATTTT. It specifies CASSTGTGKFLDQPQHF.

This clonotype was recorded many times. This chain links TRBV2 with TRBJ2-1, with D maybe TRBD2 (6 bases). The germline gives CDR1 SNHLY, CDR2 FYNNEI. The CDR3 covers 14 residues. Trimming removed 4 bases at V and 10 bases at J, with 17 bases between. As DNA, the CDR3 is TGTGCCAGCAGTGGGTACGGGAGTCAACGGGAGCAGTTCTTC. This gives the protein CASSGYGSQREQFF. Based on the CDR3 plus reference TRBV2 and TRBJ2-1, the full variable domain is EPEVTQTPSHQVTQMGQEVILRCVPISNHLYFYWYRQILGQKVEFLVSFYNNEISEKSEIFDDQFSVERPDGSNFTLKIRSTKLEDSAMYFCASSGYGSQREQFFGPGTRLTVL.